The source of this T cell receptor (beta chain) is a study of blood T cells in healthy people across ages. Whole-study results and caveats: Compared with aged donors, long-lived donors showed fewer expanded clones, suggesting selection.

Next came a second PCR, run for about 7 to 11 cycles, which used a sample-barcoded 5' primer along with a J-beta primer mix. From the 5' RACE reads, TCRdb called clonotypes with MiXCR, one entry per CDR3 protein. The profile shows 750,000 or so distinct CDR3 sequences, 25% of them singletons. Turning to this clonotype: No antigen is known for it.

Donors were healthy Caucasian individuals from Russia aged roughly 6 to 95. The germline CDR1 and CDR2 sequences are DFQATT and SNEGSKA (reference sequence). The junction had 3 bases not matched to a gene; V was cut back by 2 bases and J by 3 bases. The CDR3 sequence is 14 residues long. The same sample was also studied in work on T cells of mothers and their children. That report notes: A few mothers and their six children, all healthy Caucasians, donated. Whatever RNA was extracted went entirely into cDNA synthesis, at roughly 1.6 ug per 15 ul.

Sequencing input: blood. The TCR comes from a boy younger than 18 in good health. The genes are TRBV20-1 and TRBJ2-7; 11 nucleotides align to TRBD2. The CDR3 spells CSARSGLADYEQYF. CDR3 coding DNA: TGCAGTGCTAGATCGGGACTAGCGGACTACGAGCAGTACTTC.